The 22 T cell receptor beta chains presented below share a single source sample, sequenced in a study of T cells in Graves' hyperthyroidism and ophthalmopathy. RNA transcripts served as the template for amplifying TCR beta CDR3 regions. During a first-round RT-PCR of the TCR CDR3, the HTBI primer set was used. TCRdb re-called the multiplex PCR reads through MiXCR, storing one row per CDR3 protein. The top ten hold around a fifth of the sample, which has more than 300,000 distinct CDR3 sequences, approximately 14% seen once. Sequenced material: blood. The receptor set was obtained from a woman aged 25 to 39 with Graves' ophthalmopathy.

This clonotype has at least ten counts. CDR3 nucleotides: TGTGCCAGCACCGAAATTCGGGGGGCGCAGGGCTACACCTTC. It codes for CASTEIRGAQGYTF. The V gene is TRBV28, the J gene TRBJ1-2; a possible D gene is TRBD1 (6 bases). Trimming removed 7 bases at V and 8 bases at J, with 20 bases between. CDR1 is MDHEN, CDR2 SYDVKM, per germline. This CDR3 is built from 14 residues.

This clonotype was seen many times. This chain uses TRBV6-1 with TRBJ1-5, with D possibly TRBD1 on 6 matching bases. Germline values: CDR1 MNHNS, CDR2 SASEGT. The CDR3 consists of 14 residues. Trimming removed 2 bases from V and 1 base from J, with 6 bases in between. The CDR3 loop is CASSERGSNQPQHF. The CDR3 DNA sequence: TGTGCCAGCAGTGAAAGGGGGAGCAATCAGCCCCAGCATTTT.

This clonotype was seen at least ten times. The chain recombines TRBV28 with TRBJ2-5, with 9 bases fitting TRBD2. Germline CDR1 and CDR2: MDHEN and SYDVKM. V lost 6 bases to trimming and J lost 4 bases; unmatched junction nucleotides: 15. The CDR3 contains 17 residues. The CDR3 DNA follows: TGTGCCAGCAGACCAATTGCATCGCGGGGGGGCCTAGAGACCCAGTACTTC. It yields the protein CASRPIASRGGLETQYF. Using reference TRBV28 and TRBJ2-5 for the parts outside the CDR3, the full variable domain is DVKVTQSSRYLVKRTGEKVFLECVQDMDHENMFWYRQDPGLGLRLIYFSYDVKMKEKGDIPEGYSVSREKKERFSLILESASTNQTSMYLCASRPIASRGGLETQYFGPGTRLLVL.

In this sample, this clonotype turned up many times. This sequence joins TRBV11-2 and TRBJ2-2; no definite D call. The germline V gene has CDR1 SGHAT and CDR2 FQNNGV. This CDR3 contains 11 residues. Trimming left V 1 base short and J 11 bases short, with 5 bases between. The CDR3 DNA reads TGTGCCAGCAGCTTAGTAATAGAGCTGTTTTTT. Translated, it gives CASSLVIELFF.

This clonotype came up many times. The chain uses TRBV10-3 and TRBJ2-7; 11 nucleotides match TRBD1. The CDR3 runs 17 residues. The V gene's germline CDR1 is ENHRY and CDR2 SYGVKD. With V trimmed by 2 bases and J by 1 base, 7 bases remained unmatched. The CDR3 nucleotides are TGTGCCATCAGTGAGCCCTACGGGACAGGGGGTTCCTACGAGCAGTACTTC. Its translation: CAISEPYGTGGSYEQYF.

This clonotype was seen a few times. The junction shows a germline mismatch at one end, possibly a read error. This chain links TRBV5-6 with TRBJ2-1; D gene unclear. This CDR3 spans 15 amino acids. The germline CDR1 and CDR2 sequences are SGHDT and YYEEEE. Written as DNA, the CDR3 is TGTACCAGCAGCTTGCCAGCTGCCTCCTACAATGAGCAGTTCTTC. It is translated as CTSSLPAASYNEQFF.

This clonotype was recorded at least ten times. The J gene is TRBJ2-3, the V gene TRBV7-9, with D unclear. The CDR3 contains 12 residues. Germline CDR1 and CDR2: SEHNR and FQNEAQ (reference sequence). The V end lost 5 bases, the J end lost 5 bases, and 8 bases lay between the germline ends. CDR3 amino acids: CASSRSVDTQYF. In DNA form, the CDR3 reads TGTGCCAGCAGCAGGAGTGTAGATACGCAGTATTTT.

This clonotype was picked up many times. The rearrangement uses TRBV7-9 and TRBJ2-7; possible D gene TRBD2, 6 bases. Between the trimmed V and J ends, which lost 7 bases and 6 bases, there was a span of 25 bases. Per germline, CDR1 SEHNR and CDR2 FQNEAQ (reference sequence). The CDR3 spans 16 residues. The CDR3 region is CASTKDSGAKRAEQYF. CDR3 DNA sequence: TGTGCCAGCACCAAAGATAGCGGAGCGAAACGTGCCGAGCAGTACTTC.

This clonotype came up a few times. The CDR3 reads CASSQLPSGGAPSTDTQYF. CDR3 DNA: TGCGCCAGCAGCCAACTACCTAGCGGGGGGGCCCCTAGCACAGATACGCAGTATTTT. The V gene is TRBV4-1, the J gene TRBJ2-3, with 12 bases fitting TRBD2. V trimming: 2 bases; J trimming: 0 bases; junction bases outside the gene matches: 9. The germline V gene encodes CDR1 MGHRA and CDR2 YSYEKL. This CDR3 comprises 19 residues.

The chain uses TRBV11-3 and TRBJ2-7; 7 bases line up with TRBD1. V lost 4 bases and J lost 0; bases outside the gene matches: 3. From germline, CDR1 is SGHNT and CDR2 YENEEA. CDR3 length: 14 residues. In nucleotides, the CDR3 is TGTGCCAGCAGCTACCGGGACAGCTCCTACGAGCAGTACTTC. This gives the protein CASSYRDSSYEQYF.

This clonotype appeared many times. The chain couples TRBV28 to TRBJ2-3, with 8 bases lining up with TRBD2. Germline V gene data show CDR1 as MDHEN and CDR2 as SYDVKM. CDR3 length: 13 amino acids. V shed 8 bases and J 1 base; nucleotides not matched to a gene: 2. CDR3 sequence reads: CASGRGGTDTQYF. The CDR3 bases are TGTGCCAGCGGGCGGGGGGGCACAGATACGCAGTATTTT.

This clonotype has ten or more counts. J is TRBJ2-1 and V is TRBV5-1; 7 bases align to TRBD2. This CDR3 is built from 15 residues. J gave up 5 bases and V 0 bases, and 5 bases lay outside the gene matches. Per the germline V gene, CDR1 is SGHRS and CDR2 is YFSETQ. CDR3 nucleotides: TGCGCCAGCAGCTTGGCCCTAGCGGTTCACAATGAGCAGTTCTTC. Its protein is CASSLALAVHNEQFF.

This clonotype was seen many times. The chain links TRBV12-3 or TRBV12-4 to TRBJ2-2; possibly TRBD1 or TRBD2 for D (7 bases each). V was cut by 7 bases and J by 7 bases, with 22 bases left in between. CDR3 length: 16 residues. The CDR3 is CASTLGGDSLNGELFF. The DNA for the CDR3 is TGTGCCAGCACTCTAGGGGGGGACAGTCTGAACGGGGAGCTGTTTTTT.

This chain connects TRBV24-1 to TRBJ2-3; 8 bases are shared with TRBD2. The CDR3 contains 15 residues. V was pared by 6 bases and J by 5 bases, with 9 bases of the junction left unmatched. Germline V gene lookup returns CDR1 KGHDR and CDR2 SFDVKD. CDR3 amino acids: CATSYDGGAGDTQYF. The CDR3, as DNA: TGTGCCACCAGTTATGACGGGGGGGCAGGAGATACGCAGTATTTT.

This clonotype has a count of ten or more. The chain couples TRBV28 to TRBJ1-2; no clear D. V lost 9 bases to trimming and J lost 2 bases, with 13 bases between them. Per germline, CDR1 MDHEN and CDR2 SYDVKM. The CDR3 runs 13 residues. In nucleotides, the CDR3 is TGTGCCAGTACGGGAGATTTCAACTATGGCTACACCTTC. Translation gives CASTGDFNYGYTF.

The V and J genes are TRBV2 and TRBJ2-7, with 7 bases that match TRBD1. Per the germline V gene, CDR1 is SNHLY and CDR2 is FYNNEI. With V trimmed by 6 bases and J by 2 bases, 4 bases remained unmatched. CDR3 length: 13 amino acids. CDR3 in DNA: TGTGCCAGCAGGGGCGGACAGGCCTACGAGCAGTACTTC. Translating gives CASRGGQAYEQYF.

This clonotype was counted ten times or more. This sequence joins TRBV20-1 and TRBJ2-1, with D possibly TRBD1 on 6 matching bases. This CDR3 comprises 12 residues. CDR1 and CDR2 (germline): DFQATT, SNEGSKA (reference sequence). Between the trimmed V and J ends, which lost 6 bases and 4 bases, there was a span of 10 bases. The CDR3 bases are TGCAGTGCCATAGGGGGATACAATGAGCAGTTCTTC. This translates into CSAIGGYNEQFF.

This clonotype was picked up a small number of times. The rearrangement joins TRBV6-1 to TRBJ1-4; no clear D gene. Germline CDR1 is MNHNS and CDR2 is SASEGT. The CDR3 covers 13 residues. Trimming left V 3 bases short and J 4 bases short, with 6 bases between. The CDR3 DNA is TGTGCCAGCAGTGATTATCATAATGAAAAACTGTTTTTT. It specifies CASSDYHNEKLFF.

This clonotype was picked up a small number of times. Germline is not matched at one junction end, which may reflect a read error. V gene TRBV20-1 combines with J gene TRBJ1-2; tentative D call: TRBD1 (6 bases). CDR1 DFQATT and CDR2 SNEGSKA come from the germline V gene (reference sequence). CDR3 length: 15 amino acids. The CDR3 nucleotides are TGCAGTGCCAGAGACCCCGGGACAAAGAACTATGGCTACACCTTC. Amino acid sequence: CSARDPGTKNYGYTF.

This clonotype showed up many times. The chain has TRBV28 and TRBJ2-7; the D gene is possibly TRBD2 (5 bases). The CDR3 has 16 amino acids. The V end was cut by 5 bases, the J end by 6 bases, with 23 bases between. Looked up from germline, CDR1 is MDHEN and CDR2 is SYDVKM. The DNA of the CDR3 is TGTGCCAGCAGTCGTTCGGATTTAGGGAGAGCCGGCGAGCAGTACTTC. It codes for CASSRSDLGRAGEQYF.

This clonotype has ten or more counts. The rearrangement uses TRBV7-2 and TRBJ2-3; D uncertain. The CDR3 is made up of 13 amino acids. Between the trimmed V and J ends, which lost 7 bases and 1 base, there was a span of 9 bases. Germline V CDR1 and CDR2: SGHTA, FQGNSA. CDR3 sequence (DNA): TGTGCCAGCATGGAGTGGGGCACAGATACGCAGTATTTT. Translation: CASMEWGTDTQYF. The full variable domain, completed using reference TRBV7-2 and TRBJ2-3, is GAGVSQSPSNKVTEKGKDVELRCDPISGHTALYWYRQSLGQGLEFLIYFQGNSAPDKSGLPSDRFSAERTGGSVSTLTIQRTQQEDSAVYLCASMEWGTDTQYFGPGTRLTVL.

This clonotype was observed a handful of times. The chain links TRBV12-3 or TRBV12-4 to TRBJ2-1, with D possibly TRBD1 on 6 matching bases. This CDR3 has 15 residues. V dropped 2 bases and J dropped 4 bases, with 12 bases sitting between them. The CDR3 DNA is TGTGCCAGCAGTTTACAAGGGGGATTTTACAATGAGCAGTTCTTC. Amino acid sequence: CASSLQGGFYNEQFF.